This entry features one TCR beta chain sequence. The antigen it recognizes is unknown. There are no base qualities to consult, and no much larger clone falls within one base. Including the terminal cysteine and phenylalanine, the CDR3 comprises 15 residues. The read is trimmed to its CDR3 DNA, 45 bases read in frame from base 1. CDR1 is given as LNHDA and CDR2 as SQIVND, both from the germline V gene (reference sequence). Trimming costs V 0 bases and J 5 bases, and their ends lie 11 bases apart. TCRbeta CDR3 regions were amplified from genomic DNA using the immunoSEQ Assay, a bias-controlled multiplex PCR. Turning to the authors' computational methods: Nucleated cell counts per sample were estimated from amplification of reference gene primers within the assay. Sequence reads were collapsed and filtered to measure the absolute abundance of every unique TCRbeta CDR3 rearrangement. For each sample, productive Simpson clonality was calculated as the square root of Simpson's diversity index over productive rearrangements. Sourced from immuneACCESS, this table was stored by TCRdb with only in-frame sequences that have V and J called. A share of the clones is absent; for the studies checked, an unresolved V gene accounts for under half, and the remainder has no known explanation. The V and J calls and the clone size are those of that table, but D and trimming were determined from the DNA. Within this sample are roughly 160,000 clones, with around nine tenths of them counted one time only. Together, the top ten hold roughly 0.53% of the sample.

These data are taken from a study of blood T cell repertoires in COVID-19 (dated by TCRdb to about 2020). Looking at the study overall: Samples from collaborators originated in the United States, Italy and Spain and spanned both the acute and convalescent phases of COVID-19. The prospective study material was composed of cDNA or gDNA derived from T cells, B-cell-depleted T cells, or PBMCs. Deeply sampled blood TCRbeta repertoires from subjects exposed to, actively infected with, or recovered from COVID-19 were included in the dataset. A freely available public database, intended as a resource for researchers studying the immune response to SARS-CoV-2, is where the repertoires were released. Samples were obtained from the ongoing ImmuneRACE study (first 160 participants) and from 1,200 or so subjects provided by 6 global collaborators. The sample metadata nearly always contained a de-identified subject ID, COVID-19 status, age in years and sex. Where available, HLA class I and class II types were taken from metadata supplied by the sample provider and were not determined by assay-based typing.

One collaborating source in Seattle enrolled patients while the patients were actively infected and followed the patients over time throughout the course of disease. Each collaborating institution followed its own protocols to collect whole blood in K2EDTA tubes. Collaborator samples were shipped for TCRbeta analysis as frozen whole blood, isolated PBMCs, or DNA extracted from either sample type. Results and caveats for the whole study, not just this receptor: The quantity of clinical and demographic metadata differed by source and by participant and was supplied without curation.

This chain joins TRBV19 to TRBJ1-3, with TRBD1 perhaps the D gene, on 5 matching bases. The sequenced sample was peripheral blood. The TCR originated in a man aged 55 to 70 with COVID-19, enrolled during active disease. The CDR3 region reads CASSIDGAGRNTIYF. The DNA sequence reads TGTGCCAGTAGTATAGATGGCGCAGGGCGAAACACCATATATTTT.